The 21 T cell receptor beta chains reported below all come from one sample, sequenced in a study of neurological immune-mediated disorders. MiXCR, applied by TCRdb to the 5' RACE reads, yields one record per CDR3 protein. The data contain under 80,000 distinct CDR3 sequences, around 4.2% of them singletons. Sequences were obtained from PBMCs. These receptor sequences come from a man under 40 with multiple sclerosis.

This clonotype was observed many times. The chain employs TRBV7-2 and TRBJ2-1, with TRBD2 identical over 8 bases. CDR1 SGHTA and CDR2 FQGNSA come from the germline V gene. Unmatched junction bases numbered 13, after V lost 9 bases and J lost 6 bases. The CDR3 length is 15 residues. CDR3 residues: CASTLTGGFGNEQFF. The DNA of the CDR3 is TGTGCCAGTACCTTGACGGGGGGGTTTGGCAATGAGCAGTTCTTC. Full variable domain (outside the CDR3, taken from reference TRBV7-2 and TRBJ2-1): GAGVSQSPSNKVTEKGKDVELRCDPISGHTALYWYRQSLGQGLEFLIYFQGNSAPDKSGLPSDRFSAERTGGSVSTLTIQRTQQEDSAVYLCASTLTGGFGNEQFFGPGTRLTVL.

There are many counts of this clonotype. V usage is TRBV5-1 and J usage is TRBJ1-2; D is possibly TRBD1 (6 bases). Germline V gene lookup returns CDR1 SGHRS and CDR2 YFSETQ. V lost 5 bases and J lost 5, with 19 bases in between. The CDR3 has 15 residues. The DNA of the CDR3 is TGCGCCAGCAGGACCGGGACATCCCTACTTTATGGCTACACCTTC. This sequence encodes CASRTGTSLLYGYTF.

This clonotype was observed a handful of times. The chain employs TRBV5-1 and TRBJ2-3, with D possibly being TRBD2 (5 bases). Germline lookup yields CDR1 SGHRS and CDR2 YFSETQ. The CDR3 is 13 residues long. Trimming removed 5 bases at V and 4 bases at J, with 11 bases between. CDR3 DNA: TGCGCCAGCAGTCCTCTAGCTGCAGATACGCAGTATTTT. Its translation: CASSPLAADTQYF.

The rearrangement links TRBV18 to TRBJ1-1; weak D call: TRBD1 (5 bases). CDR3 length: 12 amino acids. Germline CDR1 KGHSH, CDR2 LQKENI. The ends were cut back, 3 bases at V and 6 bases at J, with 8 bases in the middle. CDR3 region: CASSPQGAEAFF. The CDR3 DNA reads TGTGCCAGCTCACCGCAAGGGGCTGAAGCTTTCTTT.

In its sample, this clonotype was seen many times. The rearrangement joins TRBV29-1 to TRBJ2-7; D possibly corresponds to TRBD2 (6 bases). CDR1 and CDR2 (germline): SQVTM, ANQGSEA. The CDR3 runs 14 residues. The ends were cut back, 4 bases at V and 5 bases at J, with 18 bases in the middle. CDR3 DNA: TGCAGCGTTGGCGGGGCTTTTTTCGCGGACGAGCAGTACTTC. This codes for CSVGGAFFADEQYF.

Many counts were recorded for this clonotype. The rearrangement links TRBV5-6 to TRBJ1-1, with a tentative D call TRBD1 (6 bases). V was clipped by 3 bases and J by 2 bases, with 17 bases between them. This CDR3 has 16 residues. Germline V lookup: CDR1 SGHDT, CDR2 YYEEEE. CDR3 sequence (DNA): TGTGCCAGCAGCTGGGGGGGAGCAGGGGATAACACTGAAGCTTTCTTT. Residues: CASSWGGAGDNTEAFF.

This clonotype was detected many times. The chain carries TRBV6-5 and TRBJ1-2, with D possibly matching TRBD1 (6 bases). The V gene lost 10 bases and the J gene lost 3 bases, with 12 bases spanning the gap. CDR3 length equals 12 residues. Germline-derived CDR1 and CDR2 are MNHEY and SVGAGI. CDR3 loop: CATWTADYGYTF. CDR3 bases: TGTGCCACCTGGACAGCTGACTATGGCTACACCTTC.

This clonotype was counted ten times or more. The chain links TRBV6-2 or TRBV6-3 to TRBJ2-7; D uncertain. There are 17 residues in the CDR3. V lost 6 bases, J lost 0 bases, and 21 bases lay in between. Germline V gene lookup returns CDR1 MNHEY and CDR2 SVGEGT. The CDR3 loop is CASSPNRPDGDSYEQYF. CDR3 DNA sequence: TGTGCCAGCAGCCCCAACCGGCCGGACGGAGACTCCTACGAGCAGTACTTC.

This clonotype was recorded many times. The rearrangement links TRBV5-5 to TRBJ1-1; TRBD1 might be the D (6 bases). This CDR3 contains 13 residues. The germline V and J ends were trimmed by 0 bases and 7 bases, with 10 bases remaining between them. Germline V lookup: CDR1 SGHKS, CDR2 YYEKEE (reference sequence). CDR3 DNA: TGTGCCAGCAGCTTGGGGGACATGCTTGAAGCTTTCTTT. Protein: CASSLGDMLEAFF.

This clonotype has a count of ten or more. This chain connects TRBV11-2 to TRBJ2-7; no clear D gene. The germline V gene encodes CDR1 SGHAT and CDR2 FQNNGV. V lost 4 bases and J 3 bases, leaving 19 bases between the germline ends. The CDR3 runs to 16 residues. The CDR3: CASSSLEFGRNYEQYF. In DNA form, the CDR3 reads TGTGCCAGCAGCTCCCTGGAGTTTGGCAGAAACTACGAGCAGTACTTC.

This clonotype was picked up many times. The rearrangement links TRBV4-1 to TRBJ1-6; D not certain. Germline V gives CDR1 MGHRA, CDR2 YSYEKL. V lost 1 base, J lost 5 bases, and 9 bases lay in between. The CDR3 is made up of 15 amino acids. The CDR3 nucleotides read TGCGCCAGCAGCCAAGCCTCGAGGGATAATTCACCCCTCCACTTT. Its protein is CASSQASRDNSPLHF.

This clonotype was observed at least ten times. The chain is built from TRBV6-5 and TRBJ2-3; a possible D gene is TRBD1 (6 bases). Per germline, CDR1 MNHEY and CDR2 SVGAGI. The CDR3 totals 15 residues. V was shortened by 2 bases and J by 0 bases, with 9 bases between the two germline ends. The CDR3 DNA sequence: TGTGCCAGCAGTTACCGGCAGGGGAGCACAGATACGCAGTATTTT. Translation gives CASSYRQGSTDTQYF.

At least ten counts were recorded for this clonotype. The rearrangement uses TRBV6-2 or TRBV6-3 and TRBJ2-3; D is unresolved. There are 15 residues in the CDR3. CDR1 is MNHEY, CDR2 SVGEGT, per germline. Trimming took off 6 bases at V and 2 bases at J, with 15 bases between the two ends. This chain's CDR3 is CASSEGRVDTDTQYF. The CDR3 region has the DNA TGTGCCAGCAGCGAAGGACGGGTAGACACAGATACGCAGTATTTT.

At least ten counts were recorded for this clonotype. The chain's CDR3 is CASSWHTTGGTETQYF. The CDR3 region has the DNA TGCGCCAGCAGCTGGCACACGACAGGGGGCACAGAGACCCAGTACTTC. This chain links TRBV5-1 with TRBJ2-5; 10 bases align to TRBD1. Per the germline V gene, CDR1 is SGHRS and CDR2 is YFSETQ. V gave up 3 bases and J gave up 4 bases; unmatched junction bases: 9. CDR3 length equals 16 residues.

Comments on this clonotype: A much larger clone lies a single base off, so this may be a read error. V is TRBV6-2 or TRBV6-3 and J is TRBJ2-1; maybe TRBD1 (6 bases). The V end was cut by 6 bases, the J end by 1 base, with 13 bases between. The CDR3 covers 15 residues. CDR1 is MNHEY, CDR2 SVGEGT, per germline. The DNA of the CDR3 is TGTGCCAGCAGGGGAGACAGGAGATCCTACAATGAGCAGTTCTTC. Protein product: CASRGDRRSYNEQFF.

Ten or more counts support this clonotype. The rearrangement uses TRBV7-2 and TRBJ2-3; D perhaps matches TRBD1 (6 bases). The ends were cut back, 1 base at V and 1 base at J, with 12 bases in the middle. This CDR3 region has 16 residues. Germline CDR1 reads SGHTA; CDR2 reads FQGNSA. Written as DNA, the CDR3 is TGTGCCAGCAGCTTAGTTTGGGGGCCAGGCACAGATACGCAGTATTTT. Translating gives CASSLVWGPGTDTQYF.

This chain joins TRBV7-9 and TRBJ1-6, with TRBD1 matching over 7 bases. The CDR3 covers 15 residues. Germline lookup yields CDR1 SEHNR and CDR2 FQNEAQ (reference sequence). V lost 6 bases and J lost 7; bases outside the gene matches: 9. CDR3 in amino acids: CASRSDRAGNSPLHF. For the CDR3, the DNA is TGTGCCAGCAGATCTGACAGGGCAGGGAATTCACCCCTCCACTTT.

The chain joins TRBV10-2 to TRBJ2-5, with 12 bases fitting TRBD2. V trimming: 10 bases; J trimming: 4 bases; junction bases outside the gene matches: 7. Germline CDR1 reads WSHSY; CDR2 reads SAAADI. The CDR3 extends over 14 amino acids. CDR3 coding DNA: TGCGCCACCTCTAGCGGGGGGGCCGGAGAGACCCAGTACTTC. This encodes CATSSGGAGETQYF.

This clonotype was counted at least ten times. The rearrangement joins TRBV15 to TRBJ2-7; no firm D call. The V and J ends lost 0 bases and 2 bases respectively, with 14 bases between them. Per the germline V gene, CDR1 is LNHNV and CDR2 is YYDKDF (reference sequence). The CDR3 has 16 residues. DNA for the CDR3: TGTGCCACCAGCAGAGATAGGACCCCAGGAGCCTACGAGCAGTACTTC. Encoded protein: CATSRDRTPGAYEQYF.

This clonotype was found many times. This chain joins TRBV7-8 and TRBJ1-4, with TRBD1 as a possible D gene (5 bases). The CDR3 loop spans 14 amino acids. Per germline, CDR1 SGHVS and CDR2 FQNEAQ. The V end lost 2 bases, the J end lost 5 bases, and 9 bases lay between the germline ends. CDR3 sequence: CASSLWGGNEKLFF. The CDR3 nucleotides read TGTGCCAGCAGCTTATGGGGGGGGAATGAAAAACTGTTTTTT.

This clonotype was recorded at least ten times. The rearrangement joins TRBV5-1 to TRBJ2-1, with D tentatively TRBD1 or TRBD2 (5 bases each). Germline V gene sequence: CDR1 SGHRS, CDR2 YFSETQ. The CDR3 sequence is 14 residues long. Trimming stripped 4 bases from V and 2 bases from J, with 10 bases between. For the CDR3, the DNA is TGCGCCAGCAGCCAACCGGGACCCTACAATGAGCAGTTCTTC. Translation gives CASSQPGPYNEQFF.